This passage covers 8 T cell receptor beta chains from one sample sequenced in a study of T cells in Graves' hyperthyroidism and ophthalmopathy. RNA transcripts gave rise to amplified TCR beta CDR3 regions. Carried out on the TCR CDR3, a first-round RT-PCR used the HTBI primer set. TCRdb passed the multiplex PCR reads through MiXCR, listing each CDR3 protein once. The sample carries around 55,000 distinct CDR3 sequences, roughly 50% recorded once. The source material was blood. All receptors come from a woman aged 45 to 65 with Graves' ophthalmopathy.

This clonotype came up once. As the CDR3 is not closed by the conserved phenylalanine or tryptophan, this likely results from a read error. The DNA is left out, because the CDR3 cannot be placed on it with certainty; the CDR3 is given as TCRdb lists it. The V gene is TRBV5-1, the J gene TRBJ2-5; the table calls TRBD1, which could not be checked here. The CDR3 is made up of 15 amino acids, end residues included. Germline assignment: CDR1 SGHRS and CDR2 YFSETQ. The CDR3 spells CASSSESGAGYTFGS.

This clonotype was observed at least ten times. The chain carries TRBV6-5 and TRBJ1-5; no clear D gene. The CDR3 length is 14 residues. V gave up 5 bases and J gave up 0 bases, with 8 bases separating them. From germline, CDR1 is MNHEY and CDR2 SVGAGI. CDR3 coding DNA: TGTGCCAGCAGTAGGCGGGATAGCAATCAGCCCCAGCATTTT. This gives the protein CASSRRDSNQPQHF.

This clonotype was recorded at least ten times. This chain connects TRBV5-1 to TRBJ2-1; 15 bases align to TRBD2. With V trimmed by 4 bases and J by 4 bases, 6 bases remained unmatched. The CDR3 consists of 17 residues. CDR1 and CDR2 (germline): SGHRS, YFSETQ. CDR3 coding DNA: TGCGCCAGCAGCGCCGGACTAGCGGGAGGGTTTTACAATGAGCAGTTCTTC. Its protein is CASSAGLAGGFYNEQFF.

The CDR3 DNA sequence: TGTGCCAGCATTGGGGGTTCGGCAGATACGCAGTATTTT. Amino acid sequence: CASIGGSADTQYF. This rearrangement joins TRBV2 to TRBJ2-3; D tentatively reads TRBD1 or TRBD2 (5 bases each). Looked up from germline, CDR1 is SNHLY and CDR2 is FYNNEI. This CDR3 is 13 amino acids long. The ends were cut back, 7 bases at V and 4 bases at J, with 12 bases in the middle. The entire variable domain, with the rest obtained from reference TRBV2 and TRBJ2-3, is as follows: EPEVTQTPSHQVTQMGQEVILRCVPISNHLYFYWYRQILGQKVEFLVSFYNNEISEKSEIFDDQFSVERPDGSNFTLKIRSTKLEDSAMYFCASIGGSADTQYFGPGTRLTVL.

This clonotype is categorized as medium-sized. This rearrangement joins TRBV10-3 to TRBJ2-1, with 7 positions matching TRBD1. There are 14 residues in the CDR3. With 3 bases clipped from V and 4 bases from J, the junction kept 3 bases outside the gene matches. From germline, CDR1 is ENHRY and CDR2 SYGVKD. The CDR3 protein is CAISDGTEYNEQFF. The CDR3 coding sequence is TGTGCCATCAGTGACGGGACAGAGTACAATGAGCAGTTCTTC.

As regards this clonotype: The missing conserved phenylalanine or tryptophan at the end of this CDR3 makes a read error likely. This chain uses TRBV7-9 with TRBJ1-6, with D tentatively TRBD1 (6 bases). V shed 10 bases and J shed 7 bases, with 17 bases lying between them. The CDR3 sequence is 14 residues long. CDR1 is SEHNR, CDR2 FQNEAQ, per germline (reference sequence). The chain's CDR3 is CAIQYGTPNSPLHI. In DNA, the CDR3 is TGTGCCATCCAATATGGGACACCGAATTCACCCCTCCACATT.

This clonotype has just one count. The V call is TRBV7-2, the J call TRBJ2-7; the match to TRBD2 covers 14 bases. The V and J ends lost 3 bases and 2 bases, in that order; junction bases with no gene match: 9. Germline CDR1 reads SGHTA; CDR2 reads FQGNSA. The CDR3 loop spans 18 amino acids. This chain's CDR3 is CASSFSMTSGRAAYEQYF. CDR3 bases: TGTGCCAGCAGCTTCAGCATGACTAGCGGGAGGGCCGCCTACGAGCAGTACTTC.

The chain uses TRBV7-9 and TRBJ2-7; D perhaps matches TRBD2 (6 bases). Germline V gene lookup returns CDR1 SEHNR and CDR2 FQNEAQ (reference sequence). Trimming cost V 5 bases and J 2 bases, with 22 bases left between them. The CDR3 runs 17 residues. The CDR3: CASSQEGRLASAYEQYF. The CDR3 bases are TGTGCCAGCAGCCAAGAAGGTCGGCTAGCGAGCGCCTACGAGCAGTACTTC.